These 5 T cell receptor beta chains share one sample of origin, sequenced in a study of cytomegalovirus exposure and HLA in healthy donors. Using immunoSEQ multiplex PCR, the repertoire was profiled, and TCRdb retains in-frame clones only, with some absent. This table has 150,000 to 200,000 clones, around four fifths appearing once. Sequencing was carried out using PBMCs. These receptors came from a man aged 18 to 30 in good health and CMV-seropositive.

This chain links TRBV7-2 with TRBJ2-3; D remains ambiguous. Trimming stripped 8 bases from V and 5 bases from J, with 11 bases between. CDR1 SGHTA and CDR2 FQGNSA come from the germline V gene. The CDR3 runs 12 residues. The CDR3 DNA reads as TGTGCCAGCGTCAGTAGAGGAGATACGCAGTATTTT. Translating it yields CASVSRGDTQYF.

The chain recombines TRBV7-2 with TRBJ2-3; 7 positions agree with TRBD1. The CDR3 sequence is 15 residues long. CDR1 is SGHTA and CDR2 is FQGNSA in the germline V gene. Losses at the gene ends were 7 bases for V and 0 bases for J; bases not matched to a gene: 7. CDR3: CASTRGGQSTDTQYF. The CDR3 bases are TGTGCCAGCACCCGAGGGGGACAGAGCACAGATACGCAGTATTTT. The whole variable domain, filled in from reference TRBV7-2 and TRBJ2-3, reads GAGVSQSPSNKVTEKGKDVELRCDPISGHTALYWYRQSLGQGLEFLIYFQGNSAPDKSGLPSDRFSAERTGGSVSTLTIQRTQQEDSAVYLCASTRGGQSTDTQYFGPGTRLTVL.

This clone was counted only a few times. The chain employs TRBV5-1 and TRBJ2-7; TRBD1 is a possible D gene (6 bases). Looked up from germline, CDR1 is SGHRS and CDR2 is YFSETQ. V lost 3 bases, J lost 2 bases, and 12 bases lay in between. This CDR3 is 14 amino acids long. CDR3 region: CASSSRDTPYEQYF. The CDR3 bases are TGCGCCAGCAGCTCCCGGGACACTCCCTACGAGCAGTACTTC.

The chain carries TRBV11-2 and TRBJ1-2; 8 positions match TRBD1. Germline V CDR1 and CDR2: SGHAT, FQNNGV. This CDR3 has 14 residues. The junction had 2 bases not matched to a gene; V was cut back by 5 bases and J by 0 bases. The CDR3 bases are TGTGCCAGCAGCCCGGACAGGGCTAACTATGGCTACACCTTC. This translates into CASSPDRANYGYTF.

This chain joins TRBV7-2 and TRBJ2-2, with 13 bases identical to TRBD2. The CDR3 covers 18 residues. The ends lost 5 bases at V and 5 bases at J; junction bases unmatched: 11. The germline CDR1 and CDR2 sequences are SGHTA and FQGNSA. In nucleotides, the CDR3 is TGTGCCAGCAGCCCTTCACTAGCGGGAGGGCCGGGGACCGGGGAGCTGTTTTTT. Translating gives CASSPSLAGGPGTGELFF.